This record concerns one T cell receptor beta chain sequence. Method: immunoSEQ multiplex PCR; TCRdb's copy keeps in-frame clones and lacks some. This sample has roughly 89,000 clones, with approximately 80% found just once. Germline loops: CDR1 LGHNA, CDR2 YSLEER. CDR3 size: 16 residues. V dropped 3 bases and J dropped 7 bases, with 16 bases sitting between them. This record comes from a study of blood T cell repertoires in COVID-19. The chain recombines TRBV4-3 with TRBJ1-6, with TRBD1 as a possible D gene (6 bases). Input material: peripheral blood. This TCR was sampled from a woman aged 80 or over with acute or convalescent COVID-19. The chain's CDR3 is CASSQDRGQGNSPLHF. The DNA of the CDR3 is TGCGCCAGCAGCCAGGACCGGGGTCAGGGGAATTCACCCCTCCACTTT.